The following is a T cell receptor beta chain sequence with its context. The data were obtained in a study of beta chain features in type 1 diabetes. Investigators reverse transcribed all isolated RNA, so they sequenced expressed TCRB transcripts. Measured with immunoSEQ multiplex PCR; TCRdb has only the in-frame clones, and not every one. This sample has hundreds of thousands of clones, with roughly a sixth found just once. The CDR3 runs to 13 residues. Trimming removed 6 bases at V and 3 bases at J, with 11 bases between. Germline V gene data show CDR1 as SGHAT and CDR2 as FQNNGV. Sequenced material: naive CD4+ T cells from blood. This rearrangement joins TRBV11-2 to TRBJ2-5; weak D call: TRBD1 (6 bases). The origin of this receptor is a woman between 18 and 29 years old in good health. Written as DNA, the CDR3 is TGTGCCAGCAGACATTCAGGGGAAGAGACCCAGTACTTC. Protein sequence: CASRHSGEETQYF.